The 8 T cell receptor beta chains presented below share a single source sample, sequenced in a study of cytomegalovirus exposure and HLA in healthy donors. Primers: 60 Vbeta forward and 13 Jbeta reverse. Clones were read by immunoSEQ multiplex PCR, and TCRdb kept only the in-frame ones, dropping some. Recorded for this sample: 150,000 to 250,000 clones. Sequenced sample: PBMCs. The origin of the receptors is a boy between 10 and 17 years old in good health and CMV-seronegative.

V and J are TRBV9 and TRBJ1-1; D is undetermined. CDR1 and CDR2 from the germline V gene are SGDLS and YYNGEE. Between the trimmed V and J ends, which lost 0 bases and 1 base, there was a span of 7 bases. CDR3 length equals 14 residues. CDR3 sequence reads: CASSVAVANTEAFF. The DNA for the CDR3 is TGTGCCAGCAGCGTAGCCGTGGCGAACACTGAAGCTTTCTTT. The whole variable domain, filled in from reference TRBV9 and TRBJ1-1, reads DSGVTQTPKHLITATGQRVTLRCSPRSGDLSVYWYQQSLDQGLQFLIQYYNGEERAKGNILERFSAQQFPDLHSELNLSSLELGDSALYFCASSVAVANTEAFFGQGTRLTVV.

The chain employs TRBV15 and TRBJ1-2; no definite D call. The length of the CDR3 is 12 residues. Germline values: CDR1 LNHNV, CDR2 YYDKDF (reference sequence). Trimming shortened V by 1 base and J by 6 bases, and 6 bases separated the two germline ends. CDR3 nucleotide sequence: TGTGCCACCAGCAGAGGAGGGAATGGCTACACCTTC. Translation: CATSRGGNGYTF.

The chain employs TRBV5-1 and TRBJ2-3; D unclear. From germline, CDR1 is SGHRS and CDR2 YFSETQ. This CDR3 is 14 amino acids long. V gave up 4 bases and J gave up 6 bases, with 15 bases separating them. The CDR3 coding sequence is TGCGCCAGCAGCCCTAACCCCCGTAGTGATACGCAGTATTTT. Its protein product is CASSPNPRSDTQYF.

V is TRBV5-4 and J is TRBJ2-7; 8 bases are shared with TRBD1. J was trimmed by 3 bases and V by 2 bases; bases with no gene match: 4. The CDR3 sequence is 14 residues long. Germline lookup yields CDR1 SGHNT and CDR2 YYREEE (reference sequence). CDR3 DNA: TGTGCCAGCAGCTTAACAGGGGGAGGCTACGAGCAGTACTTC. Translated: CASSLTGGGYEQYF.

V gene TRBV10-3 combines with J gene TRBJ2-3, with unresolved D. The CDR3 contains 13 residues. Germline V gives CDR1 ENHRY, CDR2 SYGVKD. Between the trimmed V and J ends, which lost 6 bases and 6 bases, there was a span of 13 bases. In DNA, the CDR3 is TGTGCCATCAGCACAAGTTCAACGGATACGCAGTATTTT. Residues: CAISTSSTDTQYF.

The V call is TRBV4-1, the J call TRBJ1-2; weak D call: TRBD1 (5 bases). Trimming removed 1 base at V and 2 bases at J, with 14 bases between. The CDR3 runs 16 residues. Germline V gives CDR1 MGHRA, CDR2 YSYEKL. The CDR3 DNA reads as TGCGCCAGCAGCCAAGTGAGTCAGGGTCGGAACTATGGCTACACCTTC. This sequence encodes CASSQVSQGRNYGYTF.

The chain has TRBV4-3 and TRBJ1-3; tentatively, D is TRBD1 (6 bases). This CDR3 is built from 15 residues. With 4 bases removed from V and 4 bases from J, the gap between germline ends came to 14 bases. The V gene's germline CDR1 is LGHNA and CDR2 YSLEER. CDR3: CASSPGQGSGNTIYF. The CDR3 coding sequence is TGCGCCAGCAGCCCTGGGCAGGGGAGCGGAAACACCATATATTTT.

The chain joins TRBV9 to TRBJ2-5; 7 positions agree with TRBD2. CDR3 length: 15 amino acids. The junction had 7 bases not matched to a gene; V was cut back by 3 bases and J by 2 bases. Germline CDR1 reads SGDLS; CDR2 reads YYNGEE. The CDR3 DNA sequence: TGTGCCAGCAGCGGGGGGACTACAAATCAAGAGACCCAGTACTTC. Protein: CASSGGTTNQETQYF. Looking up the rest from reference TRBV9 and TRBJ2-5 gives the full variable domain: DSGVTQTPKHLITATGQRVTLRCSPRSGDLSVYWYQQSLDQGLQFLIQYYNGEERAKGNILERFSAQQFPDLHSELNLSSLELGDSALYFCASSGGTTNQETQYFGPGTRLLVL.